This TCR beta chain emerged from a study of T cell repertoires in cytomegalovirus infection (dated by TCRdb to the late 2010s). Context from the whole study: The peptide stimulations were aimed at well-studied HLA-B-restricted epitopes as well as recently identified HLA-C-restricted CMV epitopes, whose presentation resists viral immunomodulation. Because public TCR beta signatures pointed to carriage of CMV infection together with the matching HLA type, the HLA type of each donor mattered for the analysis.

The instrument was an Illumina HiSeq 1500. TCRdb took the public reads, trimmed them with fastp at Q25, ran MiXCR for clone calling and kept in-frame beta chains. Each CDR3 protein gets just one entry, which takes the most common genes and DNA from the rows behind it. The sample contains nearly 700,000 distinct CDR3 sequences, around a third of them found a single time. About 18% of the sample is in the top ten clones. Study-wide conclusions, independent of this receptor: In both this cohort and an independent cohort of a few hundred donors, the cumulative frequency of public TCR beta family members distinguished carriers of CMV infection plus the relevant HLA type. In the ex vivo response, HLA-C-restricted CMV-specific TCR beta clonotypes were dominant, and in two of eight donors the single most frequent clonotype came from this HLA-C-restricted group.

CDR1 is given as SQVTM and CDR2 as ANQGSEA, both from the germline V gene. The CDR3 numbers 15 residues from cysteine through phenylalanine. Only the CDR3 DNA stays, 45 bases, in frame from base 1. The V end loses 2 bases and the J end loses 2 bases, and a stretch of 14 bases separates them. The treatment or condition label, read with the paper, signifies: in vitro stimulation with specific CMV peptide epitopes to enrich CMV-specific T cells. On this clonotype itself: The antigen it recognizes is unknown. The input lacks base qualities; no much larger clone sits a single base away.

This TCR came from a human donor in good health (CMV status not recorded). Some clones in this sample may be carry-over from other donors' samples. Sequences were derived from cultured PBMCs, sampled from culture after CMV antigen stimulation. The V and J segments used are TRBV29-1 and TRBJ2-3; matching of 5 bases hints at TRBD2 as the D gene. Read as DNA, the sequence is TGCAGCGTTGAATCTCCGCGGGCGATCACAGATACGCAGTATTTT. This codes for CSVESPRAITDTQYF.